A single TCR beta chain is shown here with its context. What it recognizes is unknown. The sample originates from a study of cytomegalovirus exposure and HLA in healthy donors. General study findings and limits: About 150 TCR beta chains were listed as cytomegalovirus-associated. A likely sequencing artifact accounted for one observed cluster of highly shared sequence variants. The authors excluded some V segments, including TRBV6-2 and TRBV6-3, as indistinguishable. Generally TCR sequences proved uncommon, though certain public TCRs appeared in numerous donors.

This CDR3 spans 12 amino acids. J gave up 11 bases and V 4 bases, and 7 bases lay outside the gene matches. CDR1 SGHDT and CDR2 YYEEEE come from the germline V gene. With 60 Vbeta and 13 Jbeta primers, the PCR was carried out. Sequencing was performed with immunoSEQ multiplex PCR; in TCRdb, only in-frame clones are kept and a portion is missing. Among around 170,000 clones listed, around 77% were seen once. What was sequenced was PBMCs. The chain joins TRBV5-6 to TRBJ1-1; 8 bases align to TRBD1. This sequence was found in a man in his forties in good health and CMV-seronegative. The CDR3 nucleotides are TGTGCCAGCAGCCTATTGACAGGGGAGGCTTTCTTT. Protein sequence: CASSLLTGEAFF.